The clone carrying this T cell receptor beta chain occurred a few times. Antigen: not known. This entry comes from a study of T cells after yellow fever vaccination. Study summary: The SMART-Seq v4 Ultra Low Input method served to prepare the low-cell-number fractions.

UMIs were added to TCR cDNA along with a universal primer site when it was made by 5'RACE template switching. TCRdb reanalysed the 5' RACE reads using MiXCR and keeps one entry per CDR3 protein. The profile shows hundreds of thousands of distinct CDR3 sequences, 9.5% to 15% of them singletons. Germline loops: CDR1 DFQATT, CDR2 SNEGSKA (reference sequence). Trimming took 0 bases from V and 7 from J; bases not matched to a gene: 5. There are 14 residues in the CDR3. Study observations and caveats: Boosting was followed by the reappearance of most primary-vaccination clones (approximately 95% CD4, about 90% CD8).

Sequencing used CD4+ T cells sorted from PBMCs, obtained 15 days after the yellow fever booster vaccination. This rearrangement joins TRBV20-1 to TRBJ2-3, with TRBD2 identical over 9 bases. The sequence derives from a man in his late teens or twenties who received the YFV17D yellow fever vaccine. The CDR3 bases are TGCAGTGCTAGAGAGGGCGGGGGGGCTTATACGCAGTATTTT. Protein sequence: CSAREGGGAYTQYF.